This TCR beta chain was captured in a study of blood T cell repertoires in COVID-19. Study as a whole: The United States, Italy and Spain were the sources of the acute and convalescent COVID-19 samples. T cells, B-cell-depleted T cells, or PBMCs supplied cDNA or gDNA.

CDR3 length equals 16 residues. V was trimmed by 2 bases and J by 1 base, leaving 15 bases between them. Germline V lookup: CDR1 MNHEY, CDR2 SMNVEV (reference sequence). In the study's own analysis: Researchers report that nucleated cell counts were estimated from reference gene primer amplification. Method: immunoSEQ multiplex PCR; TCRdb's copy keeps in-frame clones and lacks some. D and trimming were read from the DNA, whereas the V and J calls and clone size are those reported in that table. The sample yields around 140,000 clones, roughly nine tenths seen once. Seattle's cohort entered during active infection and was followed longitudinally.

Sequencing was performed on peripheral blood. The TCR comes from a woman aged 70 to 79 with COVID-19, enrolled during active disease. This chain connects TRBV27 to TRBJ2-7; weak D call: TRBD1 (5 bases). DNA of the CDR3: TGTGCCAGCAGTTTACGTACAGGCGCCCTATCCTACGAGCAGTACTTC. The encoded protein is CASSLRTGALSYEQYF.